This TCR beta chain derives from a study of glioma-infiltrating T cells after dendritic cell vaccination. General study findings and limits: Only a small number of patients had complete blood and tumor samples.

The PCR used 60 V beta and 13 J beta primers. The repertoire was sequenced with immunoSEQ multiplex PCR; TCRdb's copy has only in-frame clones and lacks some. The sample carries some 90,000 clones, roughly four fifths recorded once. Trimming removed 6 bases at V and 2 bases at J, with 9 bases between. CDR1 is MNHEY, CDR2 SMNVEV, per germline (reference sequence). The CDR3 is 13 amino acids. Indicated time point: after dendritic cell vaccination, including at tumor progression/relapse. With regard to this clone: Its antigen is not known.

The source of this sequence is a human donor with glioblastoma. The rearrangement links TRBV27 to TRBJ2-3; D not certain. The input for sequencing was blood, taken after dendritic cell vaccination. CDR3 loop: CASRRKNTDTQYF. CDR3 nucleotides: TGTGCCAGCAGGCGCAAGAACACAGATACGCAGTATTTT.